Listed here are 32 T cell receptor beta chains from one sample, sequenced in a study of cytomegalovirus exposure and HLA in healthy donors (dated by TCRdb to the late 2010s). Library construction relied on the immunoSEQ multiplex PCR assay. TCRdb limited this immuneACCESS table to in-frame rearrangements with V and J called. A share of clones is missing; checked studies link under half to unresolved V genes, and the rest is unexplained. Across this sample there are about 73,000 clones, with approximately 95% seen only once. The ten largest clones add up to less than 3.5% of the sample. Specimen: PBMCs. These receptors were obtained from a man in his late teens or twenties in good health and CMV-seronegative.

The CDR3 DNA follows: TGTGCCAGCAGCGGGCGAACCGAAGCTTTCTTT. It codes for CASSGRTEAFF. This rearrangement joins TRBV7-2 to TRBJ1-1; no firm D call. V was cut by 5 bases and J by 8 bases, with 9 bases left in between. The CDR3 runs 11 residues. The germline CDR1 and CDR2 sequences are SGHTA and FQGNSA.

This rearrangement joins TRBV4-3 to TRBJ1-6; D is possibly TRBD1 (6 bases). The V and J ends lost 1 base and 5 bases respectively, with 12 bases between them. The CDR3 is 16 residues long. CDR1 is LGHNA and CDR2 is YSLEER in the germline V gene. Here the CDR3 DNA reads TGCGCCAGCAGCCAAGTGGGGGCACGGGATAATTCACCCCTCCACTTT. Its protein is CASSQVGARDNSPLHF.

V and J are TRBV27 and TRBJ1-1; D not resolved. V lost 1 base to trimming and J lost 0 bases, with 9 bases between them. The CDR3 spans 15 residues. Germline V CDR1 and CDR2: MNHEY, SMNVEV (reference sequence). Here the CDR3 reads CASSLLGGMNTEAFF. As DNA, the CDR3 is TGTGCCAGCAGTTTATTAGGCGGGATGAACACTGAAGCTTTCTTT.

CDR3 region: CASSQGGQGIHGYTF. The CDR3 DNA reads TGTGCCAGCAGTCAGGGGGGACAGGGTATCCATGGCTACACCTTC. The chain recombines TRBV28 with TRBJ1-2, with 9 nucleotides matching TRBD1. Germline-derived CDR1 and CDR2 are MDHEN and SYDVKM. There are 15 residues in the CDR3. The J segment lost 6 bases and the V segment lost 5 bases, leaving 10 bases of the junction unmatched.

The rearrangement uses TRBV4-1 and TRBJ2-1, with D uncertain. This CDR3 has 12 residues. The V gene's germline CDR1 is MGHRA and CDR2 YSYEKL. Trimming left V 2 bases short and J 9 bases short, with 8 bases between. The CDR3 region is CASSQSIREQFF. CDR3 nucleotide sequence: TGCGCCAGCAGCCAAAGCATTCGTGAGCAGTTCTTC.

The rearrangement uses TRBV5-5 and TRBJ2-7, with 7 bases matching TRBD1. The CDR3 runs 14 residues. V lost 0 bases, J lost 6 bases, and 6 bases stayed unmatched. Germline V gives CDR1 SGHKS, CDR2 YYEKEE (reference sequence). CDR3 sequence: CASSLGQGIGEQYF. CDR3 nucleotides: TGTGCCAGCAGCTTGGGACAGGGAATCGGCGAGCAGTACTTC.

The chain combines TRBV9 with TRBJ1-5, with 9 nucleotides matching TRBD1. This CDR3 spans 15 amino acids. With 3 bases clipped from V and 2 bases from J, the junction kept 3 bases outside the gene matches. Per the germline V gene, CDR1 is SGDLS and CDR2 is YYNGEE. This CDR3 is CASSAGTGRNQPQHF. In nucleotides, the CDR3 is TGTGCCAGCAGCGCGGGGACAGGGCGCAATCAGCCCCAGCATTTT.

This clone appeared a few times. V usage is TRBV6-5 and J usage is TRBJ2-1; 9 bases match TRBD1. CDR1 MNHEY and CDR2 SVGAGI come from the germline V gene. There are 15 residues in the CDR3. With V trimmed by 6 bases and J by 9 bases, 12 bases remained unmatched. CDR3 loop: CASRIPGQGLGEQFF. The CDR3 DNA is TGTGCCAGCAGGATACCGGGACAGGGACTCGGTGAGCAGTTCTTC.

The CDR3 sequence: CASSESSAGGYTF. CDR3 DNA sequence: TGCGCCAGCAGTGAGTCGAGCGCTGGCGGCTACACCTTC. The chain is built from TRBV10-2 and TRBJ1-2; D is uncertain. The CDR3 sequence is 13 residues long. V was pared by 0 bases and J by 8 bases, with 10 bases between. CDR1 is WSHSY and CDR2 is SAAADI in the germline V gene.

This chain uses TRBV7-9 with TRBJ2-7; D remains ambiguous. The length of the CDR3 is 14 residues. V gave up 4 bases and J gave up 5 bases, with 15 bases separating them. CDR1 is SEHNR, CDR2 FQNEAQ, per germline (reference sequence). In DNA form, the CDR3 reads TGTGCCAGCAGCTCACCTGGTGCCAGCGACGAGCAGTACTTC. It codes for CASSSPGASDEQYF.

This chain links TRBV14 with TRBJ2-6, with D maybe TRBD1 (6 bases). V shed 4 bases and J shed 0 bases, with 16 bases lying between them. Germline CDR1 reads SGHDN; CDR2 reads FVKESK. The CDR3 runs 18 residues. CDR3 in DNA: TGTGCCAGCAGCCCCCGGCCGGGACAAGGCTCTGGGGCCAACGTCCTGACTTTC. Encoded protein: CASSPRPGQGSGANVLTF.

V and J are TRBV4-2 and TRBJ2-7, with 12 bases that match TRBD2. Per the germline V gene, CDR1 is LGHNA and CDR2 is YNFKEQ. The CDR3 has 15 residues. Losses at the gene ends were 3 bases for V and 2 bases for J; bases not matched to a gene: 2. CDR3 in DNA: TGTGCCAGCAGCCACTCTAGCGGGGGGGCCTACGAGCAGTACTTC. It translates to CASSHSSGGAYEQYF.

This sequence joins TRBV7-9 and TRBJ2-7; 11 bases line up with TRBD2. Trimming took 4 bases from V and 0 from J; bases not matched to a gene: 5. The CDR3 has 16 residues. CDR1 and CDR2 from the germline V gene are SEHNR and FQNEAQ (reference sequence). The CDR3 nucleotides read TGTGCCAGCAGCTCCTGGACTAGCGGGCCCTCCTACGAGCAGTACTTC. This sequence encodes CASSSWTSGPSYEQYF.

This chain uses TRBV7-3 with TRBJ2-1, with 7 bases lining up with TRBD1. This CDR3 has 15 residues. CDR1 SGHTA and CDR2 FQGTGA come from the germline V gene. Losses at the gene ends were 3 bases for V and 2 bases for J; bases not matched to a gene: 4. This CDR3 is CASSLAGGPYNEQFF. The CDR3 nucleotides read TGTGCCAGCAGCTTGGCAGGGGGACCCTACAATGAGCAGTTCTTC.

The rearrangement joins TRBV7-9 to TRBJ2-7; 7 positions agree with TRBD1. Unmatched junction bases numbered 9, after V lost 5 bases and J lost 8 bases. The CDR3 extends over 13 amino acids. CDR1 and CDR2 from the germline V gene are SEHNR and FQNEAQ (reference sequence). CDR3 DNA: TGTGCCAGCAGCACACCGGGACAGTCGAAGCAGTACTTC. This sequence encodes CASSTPGQSKQYF.

The chain uses TRBV2 and TRBJ1-2; 8 bases fit TRBD1. Germline CDR1 is SNHLY and CDR2 is FYNNEI. This CDR3 has 14 amino acids. The V and J ends lost 6 bases and 8 bases, in that order; junction bases with no gene match: 11. Here the CDR3 DNA reads TGTGCCAGCAGGTACGGACAGGGCGAAGACGGCTACACCTTC. As protein: CASRYGQGEDGYTF.

V and J are TRBV30 and TRBJ2-1, with D possibly matching TRBD1 (5 bases). The CDR3 is 15 residues long. V gave up 5 bases and J gave up 5 bases, with 19 bases separating them. Germline values: CDR1 GTSNPN, CDR2 SVGIG (reference sequence). CDR3 DNA sequence: TGTGCCTGGCGCATTTGGGGCAAGAACAACAATGAGCAGTTCTTC. Translation gives CAWRIWGKNNNEQFF.

The chain combines TRBV19 with TRBJ2-5; 8 bases are shared with TRBD1. The CDR3 covers 16 residues. The germline gives CDR1 LNHDA, CDR2 SQIVND (reference sequence). V lost 3 bases and J lost 0; bases outside the gene matches: 6. The CDR3 loop is CASSISTGAYQETQYF. The CDR3 region has the DNA TGTGCCAGTAGTATTTCGACAGGGGCGTACCAAGAGACCCAGTACTTC.

This chain uses TRBV30 with TRBJ1-2; possibly TRBD1 for D (6 bases). The germline V gene encodes CDR1 GTSNPN and CDR2 SVGIG (reference sequence). CDR3 length: 13 residues. V lost 3 bases, J lost 4 bases, and 12 bases lay in between. CDR3 loop: CAWRDSLFYGYTF. CDR3 nucleotides: TGTGCCTGGAGGGACAGCCTTTTCTATGGCTACACCTTC.

The chain combines TRBV7-8 with TRBJ1-5; D is unclear. The germline CDR1 and CDR2 sequences are SGHVS and FQNEAQ. V lost 1 base and J 6 bases, leaving 7 bases between the germline ends. CDR3 length: 13 residues. The CDR3 DNA reads as TGTGCCAGCAGCTTAGGTAACACTCAGCCCCAGCATTTT. Its translation: CASSLGNTQPQHF.

The chain employs TRBV7-3 and TRBJ1-2; a possible D gene is TRBD1 (5 bases). V lost 1 base, J lost 8 bases, and 11 bases lay in between. In germline, CDR1 is SGHTA, CDR2 FQGTGA. The CDR3 has 13 amino acids. CDR3 sequence (DNA): TGTGCCAGCAGCTTAAGGGGCCAGGTGGGCTACACCTTC. It specifies CASSLRGQVGYTF.

The table lists this clone with a count of one. V is TRBV18 and J is TRBJ2-3; 10 bases fit TRBD1. V lost 3 bases to trimming and J lost 2 bases; unmatched junction nucleotides: 8. The CDR3 covers 17 residues. Germline values: CDR1 KGHSH, CDR2 LQKENI. The CDR3 loop is CASSPWTGGLYTDTQYF. The CDR3 nucleotides read TGTGCCAGCTCACCTTGGACAGGGGGGCTCTACACAGATACGCAGTATTTT.

V is TRBV7-9 and J is TRBJ1-2; a weak D match, TRBD1 (5 bases). Looked up from germline, CDR1 is SEHNR and CDR2 is FQNEAQ (reference sequence). The V gene lost 2 bases and the J gene lost 1 base, with 8 bases spanning the gap. The CDR3 consists of 14 residues. CDR3 sequence reads: CASSLPQGNYGYTF. The CDR3 coding sequence is TGTGCCAGCAGCTTACCTCAGGGTAACTATGGCTACACCTTC.

This clone was detected only a few times. The chain carries TRBV2 and TRBJ1-4; D might be TRBD1 (5 bases). This CDR3 spans 14 amino acids. V was trimmed by 10 bases and J by 6 bases, leaving 18 bases between them. Germline V gene lookup returns CDR1 SNHLY and CDR2 FYNNEI. The CDR3 DNA reads TGTGCCACCAAGGCTGTGGGGCTGCATGAAAAACTGTTTTTT. Translating gives CATKAVGLHEKLFF.

The chain has TRBV7-9 and TRBJ1-5; no clear D. Per the germline V gene, CDR1 is SEHNR and CDR2 is FQNEAQ (reference sequence). The CDR3 is made up of 11 amino acids. Trimming pared 5 bases from V and 9 bases from J, leaving 8 bases between. CDR3 nucleotide sequence: TGTGCCAGCAGCCGAGGCGGGCCCCAGCATTTT. This codes for CASSRGGPQHF.

The V call is TRBV6-4, the J call TRBJ2-2; possibly TRBD1 for D (5 bases). V was trimmed by 5 bases and J by 1 base, leaving 8 bases between them. The CDR3 length is 14 residues. Germline V gene lookup returns CDR1 MRHNA and CDR2 SNTAGT. Here the CDR3 reads CASSTGVNTGELFF. Here the CDR3 DNA reads TGTGCCAGCAGTACAGGAGTGAACACCGGGGAGCTGTTTTTT.

V is TRBV7-2 and J is TRBJ2-1; possibly TRBD1 for D (6 bases). Trimming removed 3 bases at V and 2 bases at J, with 17 bases between. From germline, CDR1 is SGHTA and CDR2 FQGNSA. This CDR3 is built from 17 residues. Here the CDR3 reads CASSFSPGTTTYNEQFF. As DNA, the CDR3 is TGTGCCAGCAGCTTTTCCCCCGGGACAACAACCTACAATGAGCAGTTCTTC.

This chain uses TRBV29-1 with TRBJ2-5; D uncertain. The germline CDR1 and CDR2 sequences are SQVTM and ANQGSEA. V shed 5 bases and J shed 1 base, with 8 bases lying between them. The CDR3 loop spans 12 amino acids. The CDR3 sequence: CSVQYSQETQYF. CDR3 coding DNA: TGCAGCGTTCAGTACAGCCAAGAGACCCAGTACTTC.

The chain recombines TRBV5-1 with TRBJ2-1, with TRBD1 as a possible D gene (5 bases). Germline-derived CDR1 and CDR2 are SGHRS and YFSETQ. The ends were cut back, 0 bases at V and 0 bases at J, with 10 bases in the middle. This CDR3 has 16 amino acids. The DNA of the CDR3 is TGCGCCAGCAGCTTGGGGGGCCCGCGCTCCTACAATGAGCAGTTCTTC. Translation: CASSLGGPRSYNEQFF.

This chain joins TRBV30 and TRBJ2-2; D is ambiguous. Trimming cost V 2 bases and J 7 bases, with 17 bases left between them. The CDR3 consists of 15 residues. CDR1 and CDR2 from the germline V gene are GTSNPN and SVGIG (reference sequence). CDR3 nucleotide sequence: TGTGCCTGGAGTCGAGCCGCCCGGGTCGGCGGGGAGCTGTTTTTT. This translates into CAWSRAARVGGELFF.

The CDR3 loop is CAWTGRGSSPLHF. The CDR3 nucleotides are TGTGCCTGGACTGGCAGGGGCAGTTCACCCCTCCACTTT. V is TRBV30 and J is TRBJ1-6; possibly TRBD1 for D (6 bases). Germline V CDR1 and CDR2: GTSNPN, SVGIG (reference sequence). V lost 4 bases and J lost 9, with 13 bases in between. The CDR3 has 13 residues.

The chain has TRBV30 and TRBJ2-1, with a tentative D call TRBD1 (5 bases). In germline, CDR1 is GTSNPN, CDR2 SVGIG (reference sequence). The CDR3 totals 12 residues. V lost 4 bases, J lost 4 bases, and 8 bases lay in between. CDR3 amino acids: CAWTGQYNEQFF. The CDR3 nucleotides are TGTGCCTGGACAGGGCAGTACAATGAGCAGTTCTTC.